The source of this TCR beta chain is a study of TIL therapy for anti-PD-1-resistant metastatic lung cancer. Points on this clone: The antigen remains unidentified.

Whole-study findings and limits: TIL clonotype persistence in blood showed no apparent association with response.

From germline, CDR1 is DFQATT and CDR2 SNEGSKA (reference sequence). This CDR3 spans 11 amino acids. This was the immunoSEQ v3 assay. The method was immunoSEQ multiplex PCR; TCRdb's version includes in-frame clones alone and lacks a portion of them. The sample shows around 20,000 clones, roughly 79% of them seen only once. Time point specified: pre-treatment sample, taken before nivolumab and TIL therapy. The source material was blood, sampled at baseline. The receptor was isolated from a person aged 30 to 80 with non-small cell lung cancer. The chain recombines TRBV20-1 with TRBJ1-1; tentative D call: TRBD1 (5 bases). The CDR3 reads CGGEGWTEAFF. CDR3 coding DNA: TGCGGGGGAGAGGGGTGGACTGAAGCTTTCTTT.